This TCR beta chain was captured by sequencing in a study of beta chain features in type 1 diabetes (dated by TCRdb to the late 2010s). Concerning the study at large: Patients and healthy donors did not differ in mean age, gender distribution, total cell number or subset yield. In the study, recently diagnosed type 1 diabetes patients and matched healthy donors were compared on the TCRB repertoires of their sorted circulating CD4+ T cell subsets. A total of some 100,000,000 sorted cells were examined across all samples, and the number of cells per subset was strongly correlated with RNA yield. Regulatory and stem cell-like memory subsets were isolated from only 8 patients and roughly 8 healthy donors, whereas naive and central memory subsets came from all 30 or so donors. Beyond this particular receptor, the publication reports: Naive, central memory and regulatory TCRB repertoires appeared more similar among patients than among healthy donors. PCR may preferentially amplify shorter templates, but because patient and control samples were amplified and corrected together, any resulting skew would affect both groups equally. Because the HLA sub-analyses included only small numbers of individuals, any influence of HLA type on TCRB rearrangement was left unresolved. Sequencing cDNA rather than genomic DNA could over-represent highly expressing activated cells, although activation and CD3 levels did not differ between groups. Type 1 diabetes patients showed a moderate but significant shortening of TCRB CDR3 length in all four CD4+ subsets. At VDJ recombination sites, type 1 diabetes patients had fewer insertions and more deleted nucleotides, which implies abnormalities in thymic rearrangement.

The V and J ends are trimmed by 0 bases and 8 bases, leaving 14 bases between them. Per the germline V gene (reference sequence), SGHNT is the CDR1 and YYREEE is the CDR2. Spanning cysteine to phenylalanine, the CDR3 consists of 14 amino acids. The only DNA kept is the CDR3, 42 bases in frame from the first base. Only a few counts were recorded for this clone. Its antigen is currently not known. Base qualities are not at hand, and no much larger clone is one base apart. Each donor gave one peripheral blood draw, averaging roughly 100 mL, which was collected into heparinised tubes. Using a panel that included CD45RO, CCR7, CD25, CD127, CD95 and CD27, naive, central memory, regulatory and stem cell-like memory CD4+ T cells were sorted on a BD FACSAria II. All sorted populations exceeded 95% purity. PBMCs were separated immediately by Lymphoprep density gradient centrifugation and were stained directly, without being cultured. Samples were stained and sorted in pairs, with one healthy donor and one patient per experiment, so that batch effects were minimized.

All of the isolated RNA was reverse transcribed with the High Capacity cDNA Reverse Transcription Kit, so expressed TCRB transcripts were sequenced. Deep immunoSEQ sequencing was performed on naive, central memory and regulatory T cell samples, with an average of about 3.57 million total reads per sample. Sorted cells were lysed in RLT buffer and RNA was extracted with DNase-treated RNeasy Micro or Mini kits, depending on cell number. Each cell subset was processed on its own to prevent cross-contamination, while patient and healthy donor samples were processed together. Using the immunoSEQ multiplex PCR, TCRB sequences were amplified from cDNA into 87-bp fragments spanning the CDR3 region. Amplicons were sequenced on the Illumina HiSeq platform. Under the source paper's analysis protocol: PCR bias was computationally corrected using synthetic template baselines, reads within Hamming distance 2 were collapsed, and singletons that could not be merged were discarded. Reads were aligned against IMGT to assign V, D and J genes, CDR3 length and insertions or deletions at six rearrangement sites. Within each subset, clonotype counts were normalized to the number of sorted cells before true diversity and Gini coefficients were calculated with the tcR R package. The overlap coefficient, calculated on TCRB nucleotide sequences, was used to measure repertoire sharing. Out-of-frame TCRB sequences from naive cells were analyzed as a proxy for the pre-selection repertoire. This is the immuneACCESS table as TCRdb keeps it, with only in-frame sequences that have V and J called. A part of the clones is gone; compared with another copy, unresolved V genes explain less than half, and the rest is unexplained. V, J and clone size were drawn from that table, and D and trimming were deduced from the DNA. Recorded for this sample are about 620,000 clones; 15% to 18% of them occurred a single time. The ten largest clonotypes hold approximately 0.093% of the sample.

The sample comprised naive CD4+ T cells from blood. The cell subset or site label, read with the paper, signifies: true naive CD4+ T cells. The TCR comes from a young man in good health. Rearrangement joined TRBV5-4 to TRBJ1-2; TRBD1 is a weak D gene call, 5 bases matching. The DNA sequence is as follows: TGTGCCAGCAGCTTGGTAACCGGGGCCTCGGGCTACACCTTC. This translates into CASSLVTGASGYTF.